Below, 21 T cell receptor beta chains from the same sample are listed, as sequenced in a study of cytomegalovirus exposure and HLA in healthy donors. The PCR made use of 60 Vbeta and 13 Jbeta primers. Generated by immunoSEQ multiplex PCR, the TCRdb table keeps only in-frame clones and is missing some. The table includes some 120,000 clones, around 84% detected once. Sample: PBMCs. These receptor sequences come from a woman in her thirties or forties in good health and CMV-seronegative.

This chain uses TRBV6-6 with TRBJ2-7; D is possibly TRBD2 (6 bases). The germline gives CDR1 MNHNY, CDR2 SVGAGI (reference sequence). V was shortened by 0 bases and J by 0 bases, with 9 bases between the two germline ends. This CDR3 spans 15 amino acids. The CDR3 DNA reads as TGTGCCAGCAGTTACTCGGGGGGAAGCTCCTACGAGCAGTACTTC. It encodes CASSYSGGSSYEQYF.

The chain employs TRBV5-1 and TRBJ2-3, with D possibly matching TRBD1 (5 bases). This CDR3 is built from 16 residues. Trimming pared 0 bases from V and 3 bases from J, leaving 14 bases between. From germline, CDR1 is SGHRS and CDR2 YFSETQ. The CDR3 protein is CASSLGGARSTDTQYF. DNA for the CDR3: TGCGCCAGCAGCTTGGGGGGCGCTCGCAGTACAGATACGCAGTATTTT. Full variable domain (rest looked up from reference TRBV5-1 and TRBJ2-3): KAGVTQTPRYLIKTRGQQVTLSCSPISGHRSVSWYQQTPGQGLQFLFEYFSETQRNKGNFPGRFSGRQFSNSRSEMNVSTLELGDSALYLCASSLGGARSTDTQYFGPGTRLTVL.

The J gene is TRBJ2-1, the V gene TRBV10-3, with 9 bases fitting TRBD1. The CDR3 runs 16 residues. Germline lookup yields CDR1 ENHRY and CDR2 SYGVKD. The V segment lost 1 base and the J segment 7 bases; nucleotides outside the gene matches: 8. The CDR3 coding sequence is TGTGCCATCAGTGAGTTTGGGGGACAGGGTACAAATGAGCAGTTCTTC. Protein sequence: CAISEFGGQGTNEQFF.

The chain combines TRBV4-2 with TRBJ2-2, with a tentative D call TRBD2 (5 bases). The CDR3 sequence is 16 residues long. V lost 3 bases to trimming and J lost 3 bases, with 14 bases between them. Germline loops: CDR1 LGHNA, CDR2 YNFKEQ. CDR3: CASSQDSSRYTGELFF. CDR3 in DNA: TGTGCCAGCAGCCAGGACTCTAGCAGGTACACCGGGGAGCTGTTTTTT.

The chain joins TRBV4-1 to TRBJ2-1; possibly TRBD1 for D (6 bases). The CDR3 consists of 15 residues. Germline V gene sequence: CDR1 MGHRA, CDR2 YSYEKL. The germline V and J ends were trimmed by 6 bases and 5 bases, with 17 bases remaining between them. In nucleotides, the CDR3 is TGCGCCAGCAGGGGGTACAGGGATGAGCACAATGAGCAGTTCTTC. This gives the protein CASRGYRDEHNEQFF.

This clone was detected only once. The chain joins TRBV9 to TRBJ2-7, with D possibly being TRBD2 (6 bases). Trimming shortened V by 0 bases and J by 6 bases, and 16 bases separated the two germline ends. This CDR3 region has 15 residues. Germline V CDR1 and CDR2: SGDLS, YYNGEE. The CDR3 coding sequence is TGTGCCAGCAGCGTAGGAGGCGGGATTTCTTCCGAGCAGTACTTC. Translating it yields CASSVGGGISSEQYF. Full variable domain (outside the CDR3, taken from reference TRBV9 and TRBJ2-7): DSGVTQTPKHLITATGQRVTLRCSPRSGDLSVYWYQQSLDQGLQFLIQYYNGEERAKGNILERFSAQQFPDLHSELNLSSLELGDSALYFCASSVGGGISSEQYFGPGTRLTVT.

This chain links TRBV19 with TRBJ1-1, with 8 bases matching TRBD1. V lost 3 bases, J lost 5 bases, and 5 bases stayed unmatched. Germline V gene data show CDR1 as LNHDA and CDR2 as SQIVND (reference sequence). The CDR3 is made up of 14 amino acids. The CDR3 nucleotides read TGTGCCAGTAGTATCCGACAGGGGTGGACTGAAGCTTTCTTT. Translation gives CASSIRQGWTEAFF.

This clone was recorded a few times. The V call is TRBV2, the J call TRBJ2-7; 11 bases map to TRBD2. The CDR3 runs 15 residues. Germline CDR1 reads SNHLY; CDR2 reads FYNNEI. The V and J ends lost 4 bases and 2 bases, in that order; junction bases with no gene match: 4. The CDR3 loop is CASSADSGRAYEQYF. CDR3 DNA: TGTGCCAGCAGTGCTGATAGCGGGAGGGCCTACGAGCAGTACTTC.

The V call is TRBV19, the J call TRBJ1-4; D is possibly TRBD1 (5 bases). The germline V gene encodes CDR1 LNHDA and CDR2 SQIVND (reference sequence). Trimming cost V 4 bases and J 8 bases, with 14 bases left between them. This CDR3 region has 14 residues. CDR3 sequence (DNA): TGTGCCAGTAGTAAGACAGCCTTGAGGGAAAAACTGTTTTTT. This sequence encodes CASSKTALREKLFF.

This clone came up once. J is TRBJ2-1 and V is TRBV7-9; no definite D call. V was shortened by 3 bases and J by 5 bases, with 14 bases between the two germline ends. Germline CDR1 is SEHNR and CDR2 is FQNEAQ (reference sequence). This CDR3 spans 15 amino acids. The CDR3 nucleotides read TGTGCCAGCAGCTTGATGGGCTACACCCACAATGAGCAGTTCTTC. Translating gives CASSLMGYTHNEQFF.

In nucleotides, the CDR3 is TGCGCCAGCAGCTTGGGGTACAACCGGGACAGGGGGGAGACCCAGTACTTC. This gives the protein CASSLGYNRDRGETQYF. This chain joins TRBV5-1 and TRBJ2-5; the match to TRBD1 covers 11 bases. The CDR3 totals 17 residues. Germline CDR1 and CDR2: SGHRS and YFSETQ. Germline trimming cut 0 bases from V and 5 bases from J; bases unmatched to any gene: 9.

As for this clone: The identical CDR3 is also encoded by other nucleotide sequences in the sample. The chain couples TRBV15 to TRBJ2-7, with D unclear. Looked up from germline, CDR1 is LNHNV and CDR2 is YYDKDF (reference sequence). V was pared by 0 bases and J by 4 bases, with 7 bases between. The CDR3 is 13 amino acids. For the CDR3, the DNA is TGTGCCACCAGCAGAGATAGAGTATACGAGCAGTACTTC. It encodes CATSRDRVYEQYF.

The gene calls are TRBV5-1 and TRBJ2-7; unclear D gene. The germline CDR1 and CDR2 sequences are SGHRS and YFSETQ. The CDR3 contains 16 residues. The ends were cut back, 0 bases at V and 2 bases at J, with 15 bases in the middle. CDR3 nucleotide sequence: TGCGCCAGCAGCTTGGCCATTGGGCCGGTTCCCTACGAGCAGTACTTC. This sequence encodes CASSLAIGPVPYEQYF.

This clone was observed a single time. A read error may produce the germline difference seen at one junction end. The chain carries TRBV7-9 and TRBJ2-3; no firm D call. The CDR3 covers 12 residues. The germline V gene has CDR1 SEHNR and CDR2 FQNEAQ (reference sequence). The CDR3, as DNA: TGTTCCAGCAGTCCAATCACAGATACGCAGTATTTT. Its protein product is CSSSPITDTQYF.

The chain has TRBV10-1 and TRBJ2-1; 7 bases are a match to TRBD1. The CDR3 spans 16 residues. Germline-derived CDR1 and CDR2 are WNHNN and SYGVQD (reference sequence). The J segment lost 1 base and the V segment lost 9 bases, leaving 12 bases of the junction unmatched. The CDR3 loop is CASRDRVVRSYNEQFF. CDR3 nucleotide sequence: TGCGCCAGTAGAGACAGGGTGGTTCGGTCCTACAATGAGCAGTTCTTC.

The chain employs TRBV27 and TRBJ2-7, with 7 bases fitting TRBD2. Per the germline V gene, CDR1 is MNHEY and CDR2 is SMNVEV (reference sequence). V was clipped by 2 bases and J by 1 base; unmatched bases: 8. The CDR3 is 16 residues long. CDR3 in DNA: TGTGCCAGCAGTTTAATGGCTCTACTAGCGTCCTACGAGCAGTACTTC. This sequence encodes CASSLMALLASYEQYF.

The chain carries TRBV5-5 and TRBJ1-1, with TRBD1 matching 7 bases. Germline CDR1 and CDR2: SGHKS and YYEKEE (reference sequence). The CDR3 extends over 13 amino acids. Germline trimming cut 4 bases from V and 4 bases from J; bases unmatched to any gene: 4. CDR3: CASSLGTATEAFF. CDR3 DNA: TGTGCCAGCAGCCTAGGGACAGCCACTGAAGCTTTCTTT.

This clone appeared a few times. This chain connects TRBV5-6 to TRBJ2-1; 10 bases agree with TRBD2. Germline lookup yields CDR1 SGHDT and CDR2 YYEEEE. The V and J ends lost 4 bases and 1 base, in that order; junction bases with no gene match: 5. The CDR3 consists of 16 residues. The CDR3: CASSKTSGHSYNEQFF. The DNA of the CDR3 is TGTGCCAGCAGCAAGACTAGCGGGCATTCCTACAATGAGCAGTTCTTC.

Here the CDR3 reads CASTGQGSNQPQHF. The CDR3 DNA is TGTGCCAGTACCGGACAGGGGTCAAATCAGCCCCAGCATTTT. The rearrangement links TRBV19 to TRBJ1-5; 9 bases are a match to TRBD1. The trim removed 7 bases at V and 4 bases at J, leaving 5 bases unmatched. This CDR3 has 14 amino acids. The germline gives CDR1 LNHDA, CDR2 SQIVND (reference sequence).

The V gene is TRBV28, the J gene TRBJ2-2; 8 bases are a match to TRBD2. The germline V gene has CDR1 MDHEN and CDR2 SYDVKM. This CDR3 spans 15 amino acids. V was clipped by 3 bases and J by 6 bases; unmatched bases: 6. The DNA of the CDR3 is TGTGCCAGCAGTTTGAGCGGGGGAGCGGCCGGGGAGCTGTTTTTT. Protein sequence: CASSLSGGAAGELFF.

This clone was counted only a few times. DNA for the CDR3: TGCGCCAGCAGTTCCGGCAGCGGGAGTGGGGATACGCAGTATTTT. The encoded protein is CASSSGSGSGDTQYF. This chain connects TRBV5-1 to TRBJ2-3, with 8 nucleotides matching TRBD2. V was pared by 5 bases and J by 6 bases, with 11 bases of the junction left unmatched. Germline values: CDR1 SGHRS, CDR2 YFSETQ. This CDR3 comprises 15 residues.